This TCR beta chain was retrieved from a study of T cell responses to AZD1222 COVID-19 vaccine (dated by TCRdb to 2020 to 2022). In the study overall: AZD1222 recipients given second doses at about 4 weeks or at about 12 weeks were pooled, since spike-specific TCR depth and breadth were not found to differ between the two schedules. Trial participants were enrolled by age into 18-55, 56-69 and 70-plus year subgroups, with around 150, 28 and 57 TCR-sequenced participants respectively. TCR sequencing covered about 230 trial participants: about 210 given two doses of AZD1222 and 26 given two doses of MenACWY control vaccine. Study-wide conclusions, independent of this receptor: Because no samples from the day 14 peak response were available, repertoires could be characterized only after the peak T cell response. The 56-69-year group was small, and its depth increase did not reach significance, likely because of low power. Participants were mostly white British and included more females than males, and it was suggested by the authors that clonal diversity may have been underestimated. Reportedly, almost half of the unique spike-specific TCRs recognized epitopes lying outside the regions that are mutated in the B.1.351 and B.1.1.7 variants. Only a handful of AZD1222 recipients were SARS-CoV-2 seropositive at baseline, limiting conclusions about previously exposed vaccinees. A significant rise in spike-specific TCR breadth and depth was observed after two AZD1222 doses relative to day 0 and relative to MenACWY recipients. The whole spike protein was spanned by vaccine-associated CD4 TCRs, and dominant responses were seen in regions 160-218 and 743-854.

The CDR3 regions of human TCRbeta chains were analyzed by immunosequencing. Per the authors' processing: Repertoire TCRs were checked for matches against a reference library of SARS-CoV-2-specific TCRs that had been generated using the MIRA antigen-specificity platform. Breadth was defined as the fraction of unique TCRs that were SARS-CoV-2-associated, and depth was defined as the fraction of total T cells that were SARS-CoV-2-associated. Using the MIRA data, each spike-specific TCR was assigned both to the spike region to which the TCR was reactive and to a CD4 or CD8 class. Log10-transformed breadth and depth values were compared by one-way ANOVA with Sidak's multiple comparisons tests. TCRdb took this table from immuneACCESS and kept in-frame rearrangements with V and J called. Such tables lack part of the clones; where checked against another copy, unresolved V genes explain under half of the gap, and the rest is unexplained. The DNA was the basis for D and trimming; V, J and clone size are from that table. This sample has 70,000 to 95,000 clones in its table, and 90% of those were observed once. The biggest ten clones account for about 4.3% of the sample.

Cut back by 4 bases and 6 bases, the V and J ends lie 12 bases apart. Measured from the cysteine to the phenylalanine, the CDR3 is 13 residues long. Only the CDR3 portion is preserved as DNA: 39 bases, with reading frame beginning at the first base. For CDR1 and CDR2, the germline V gene (reference sequence) lists LGHDT and YNNKEL. What the time point label conveys for this sample: baseline before first vaccination. Vaccinee samples came from UK trials COV001 and COV002, including a single-blind randomized controlled phase 2/3 trial of AZD1222 (ChAdOx1 nCoV-19) in healthy adults. Trial participant PBMC samples were collected at day 0 and day 28 after the second dose for TCRbeta chain sequencing. Comments on this clone: Its antigen is unknown. No per-base quality is available; no much larger clone lies one base away.

The receptor's source is an adult in good health. The chain links TRBV3-1 (or the pseudogene TRBV3-2) with TRBJ1-1; D gene: possibly TRBD1, on 6 matching bases. The sample was peripheral blood, taken on day 0 of AZD1222 vaccination. DNA sequence: TGTGCCAGCAGCCTATCGGGGGCTGCTGAAGCTTTCTTT. This translates into CASSLSGAAEAFF.